A single sample gave rise to the 28 T cell receptor beta chains below, sequenced in a study of T cells in Graves' hyperthyroidism and ophthalmopathy (dated by TCRdb to between 2017 and 2020). Receptor amplification or capture employed multiplex PCR. The listed sequencing device is Illumina HiSeq 2000. The TCR beta CDR3 regions were amplified from RNA transcripts. The TCR CDR3 was subjected to a first round of RT-PCR using the HTBI primer set and the Qiagen OneStep RT-PCR kit. TCRdb passed the public sequencing reads through fastp at Q25 and MiXCR, retaining productive beta sequences. Rows with one shared CDR3 protein collapse into an entry with the most common genes and DNA. The sample includes 500,000 to 650,000 distinct CDR3 sequences, with just under 20% observed a single time. Over 45% of the sample lies in the top ten. Sequencing was carried out using blood. The receptors here all came from a man aged 35 to 55 with Graves' ophthalmopathy.

CDR3 nucleotide sequence: TGTGCCAGCAGCTTAGATCGGCCAGGGGATCAGCCCCAGCATTTT. Translating it yields CASSLDRPGDQPQHF. This chain joins TRBV11-3 and TRBJ1-5, with D possibly being TRBD1 (6 bases). The V end was cut by 0 bases, the J end by 5 bases, with 11 bases between. There are 15 residues in the CDR3. Germline V CDR1 and CDR2: SGHNT, YENEEA. The full variable domain, rest sourced from reference TRBV11-3 and TRBJ1-5, is EAGVVQSPRYKIIEKKQPVAFWCNPISGHNTLYWYLQNLGQGPELLIRYENEEAVDDSQLPKDRFSAERLKGVDSTLKIQPAELGDSAVYLCASSLDRPGDQPQHFGDGTRLSIL.

On this clonotype itself: Being one base from a much bigger clone, this may be a read error. The genes are TRBV11-2 and TRBJ2-1, with 14 bases lining up with TRBD2. This CDR3 spans 17 amino acids. Germline loops: CDR1 SGHAT, CDR2 FQNNGV. CDR3 loop: CASSPGLAGGSHNEQLF. For the CDR3, the DNA is TGTGCCAGCAGCCCCGGACTAGCGGGAGGCTCCCACAATGAGCAGCTCTTC.

At least ten counts were recorded for this clonotype. The CDR3 reads CASPPLPSPYEQYF. CDR3 nucleotides: TGTGCCAGCCCTCCCCTCCCGTCCCCCTACGAGCAGTACTTC. This chain connects TRBV27 to TRBJ2-7, with D unclear. Germline assignment: CDR1 MNHEY and CDR2 SMNVEV (reference sequence). Deletions cut 8 bases from V and 2 bases from J, with 16 bases between. CDR3 length: 14 residues.

This clonotype was observed at least ten times. The V gene is TRBV28, the J gene TRBJ2-4; TRBD1 aligns across 7 bases. The CDR3 consists of 20 residues. The germline V gene encodes CDR1 MDHEN and CDR2 SYDVKM. The ends lost 7 bases at V and 1 base at J; junction bases unmatched: 22. CDR3 in amino acids: CASTPVGRSGGSRAKNIQYF. The CDR3 nucleotides are TGTGCCAGCACCCCGGTCGGCAGGTCAGGGGGATCTAGGGCCAAAAACATTCAGTACTTC.

This clonotype was picked up a small number of times. This chain connects TRBV28 to TRBJ2-2; D possibly corresponds to TRBD1 (6 bases). Germline CDR1 MDHEN, CDR2 SYDVKM. The CDR3 is made up of 13 amino acids. The ends were cut back, 7 bases at V and 6 bases at J, with 12 bases in the middle. This chain's CDR3 is CASILQGSGELFF. CDR3 DNA: TGTGCCAGCATCTTACAGGGCTCCGGGGAGCTGTTTTTT.

Only a few counts were recorded for this clonotype. The V call is TRBV6-2 or TRBV6-3, the J call TRBJ2-3; TRBD2 is a possible D gene (6 bases). Germline CDR1 MNHEY, CDR2 SVGEGT. Between the trimmed V and J ends, which lost 4 bases and 6 bases, there was a span of 23 bases. The CDR3 extends over 17 amino acids. In DNA, the CDR3 is TGTGCCAGCAGTTGGGAGACCGGGACGGGAGTCGGGGATACGCAGTATTTT. Protein: CASSWETGTGVGDTQYF.

This clonotype has at least ten counts. This sequence joins TRBV7-9 and TRBJ2-1; 7 bases line up with TRBD2. This CDR3 has 16 residues. Germline V gene sequence: CDR1 SEHNR, CDR2 FQNEAQ (reference sequence). Trimming removed 5 bases from V and 0 bases from J; junction bases left unmatched: 7. CDR3 in amino acids: CASSRPSGSSYNEQFF. CDR3 sequence (DNA): TGTGCCAGCAGCCGCCCTAGCGGAAGCTCCTACAATGAGCAGTTCTTC.

This clonotype was seen a handful of times. This chain connects TRBV30 to TRBJ2-7; the match to TRBD1 covers 9 bases. The CDR3 loop spans 11 amino acids. Losses at the gene ends were 4 bases for V and 6 bases for J; bases not matched to a gene: 1. Germline CDR1 GTSNPN, CDR2 SVGIG (reference sequence). This CDR3 reads CAWTTGGEQYF. Here the CDR3 DNA reads TGTGCCTGGACGACAGGGGGCGAGCAGTACTTC. Drawing the rest from reference TRBV30 and TRBJ2-7, the complete variable domain is SQTIHQWPATLVQPVGSPLSLECTVEGTSNPNLYWYRQAAGRGLQLLFYSVGIGQISSEVPQNLSASRPQDRQFILSSKKLLLSDSGFYLCAWTTGGEQYFGPGTRLTVT.

The chain is built from TRBV19 and TRBJ1-5; D not certain. Per germline, CDR1 LNHDA and CDR2 SQIVND (reference sequence). V shed 10 bases and J shed 2 bases, with 15 bases lying between them. The CDR3 has 14 residues. The CDR3 DNA reads TGTGCCACCTCTGGGGAGGGCGGCAATCAGCCCCAGCATTTT. It translates to CATSGEGGNQPQHF.

This chain connects TRBV6-5 to TRBJ2-2; 9 positions match TRBD2. The CDR3 runs to 16 residues. J gave up 5 bases and V 0 bases, and 4 bases lay outside the gene matches. CDR1 is MNHEY, CDR2 SVGAGI, per germline. CDR3 sequence: CASSYSAGGPTGELFF. As DNA, the CDR3 is TGTGCCAGCAGTTACTCGGCGGGGGGGCCTACCGGGGAGCTGTTTTTT.

This clonotype showed up many times. The genes are TRBV7-9 and TRBJ2-1; 7 nucleotides agree with TRBD1. J gave up 6 bases and V 5 bases, and 16 bases lay outside the gene matches. There are 17 residues in the CDR3. Germline V CDR1 and CDR2: SEHNR, FQNEAQ (reference sequence). The CDR3 is CASSPRNWTGRPNEQFF. The DNA of the CDR3 is TGTGCCAGCAGCCCCAGAAACTGGACAGGCCGTCCCAATGAGCAGTTCTTC.

The chain employs TRBV15 and TRBJ2-1; no definite D call. Deletions cut 6 bases from V and 0 bases from J, with 21 bases between. The CDR3 is 18 residues long. Per the germline V gene, CDR1 is LNHNV and CDR2 is YYDKDF (reference sequence). CDR3 amino acids: CATSTLGSGPSSYNEQFF. The CDR3 bases are TGTGCCACCAGTACACTCGGATCCGGGCCGAGCTCCTACAATGAGCAGTTCTTC.

This chain connects TRBV5-6 to TRBJ1-6; 7 bases align to TRBD1. With V trimmed by 4 bases and J by 5 bases, 9 bases remained unmatched. Germline V gene sequence: CDR1 SGHDT, CDR2 YYEEEE. CDR3 length equals 16 residues. DNA of the CDR3: TGTGCCAGCAGCCCGGAAGGGAGGGGGCATAATTCACCCCTCCACTTT. Residues: CASSPEGRGHNSPLHF.

This clonotype has ten or more counts. V gene TRBV7-9 combines with J gene TRBJ2-3; D is perhaps TRBD2 (5 bases). The CDR3 covers 17 residues. From germline, CDR1 is SEHNR and CDR2 FQNEAQ (reference sequence). Trimming removed 4 bases at V and 2 bases at J, with 19 bases between. The CDR3 loop is CASSSDLAALVTDTQYF. CDR3 DNA: TGTGCCAGCAGCTCGGATCTAGCTGCTCTAGTCACAGATACGCAGTATTTT.

This clonotype has at least ten counts. The CDR3: CASSDPRDRLSYTF. Here the CDR3 DNA reads TGTGCCAGCAGTGATCCCCGGGACCGCCTAAGCTACACCTTC. The J gene is TRBJ1-2, the V gene TRBV2; D perhaps matches TRBD1 (5 bases). V lost 3 bases and J lost 9, with 17 bases in between. The germline gives CDR1 SNHLY, CDR2 FYNNEI. This CDR3 region has 14 residues.

Notes on this clonotype: A much larger clone sits a single nucleotide away, making a read error possible. V gene TRBV9 combines with J gene TRBJ1-1; D is uncertain. Germline lookup yields CDR1 SGDLS and CDR2 YYNGEE. The CDR3 is made up of 13 amino acids. In DNA, the CDR3 is TGTGCCAGCAACGTAGAGGGTTCGACTGAAGCTTTCTTT. Encoded protein: CASNVEGSTEAFF.

This clonotype was counted ten times or more. The gene calls are TRBV12-3 or TRBV12-4 and TRBJ2-4; no reliable D call. The V end was cut by 1 base, the J end by 0 bases, with 4 bases between. The CDR3 runs to 14 residues. CDR3 DNA sequence: TGTGCCAGCAGTTTAGGGTTAGCCAAAAACATTCAGTACTTC. It codes for CASSLGLAKNIQYF.

The chain carries TRBV10-3 and TRBJ2-7; D is possibly TRBD1 (5 bases). From germline, CDR1 is ENHRY and CDR2 SYGVKD. The CDR3 runs to 13 residues. The ends were cut back, 1 base at V and 5 bases at J, with 9 bases in the middle. Written as DNA, the CDR3 is TGTGCCATCAGTGAGTACAGGATGGACGAGCAGTACTTC. It codes for CAISEYRMDEQYF.

This clonotype was seen repeatedly, ten times or more. The rearrangement links TRBV7-6 to TRBJ2-1, with D perhaps matching TRBD1 or TRBD2 (5 bases each). Germline V gene data show CDR1 as SGHVS and CDR2 as FNYEAQ. The CDR3 length is 13 residues. The V gene lost 4 bases and the J gene lost 6 bases, with 10 bases spanning the gap. The CDR3 protein is CASSSFGGNEQFF. For the CDR3, the DNA is TGTGCCAGCAGCTCCTTTGGGGGCAATGAGCAGTTCTTC.

This clonotype was seen ten or more times. V usage is TRBV3-1 and J usage is TRBJ1-1; no clear D. This CDR3 has 14 residues. Germline V lookup: CDR1 LGHDT, CDR2 YNNKEL (reference sequence). The germline V and J ends were trimmed by 1 base and 6 bases, with 12 bases remaining between them. CDR3 sequence: CASSQAQGTAEAFF. CDR3 coding DNA: TGTGCCAGCAGCCAAGCCCAAGGAACGGCTGAAGCTTTCTTT.

This clonotype came up many times. This rearrangement joins TRBV5-6 to TRBJ1-2, with D maybe TRBD1 (6 bases). The germline CDR1 and CDR2 sequences are SGHDT and YYEEEE. V gave up 2 bases and J gave up 2 bases, with 10 bases separating them. The CDR3 runs 14 residues. The CDR3 region is CASSLYRVNYGYTF. In DNA, the CDR3 is TGTGCCAGCAGCTTATACAGGGTGAACTATGGCTACACCTTC.

The chain is built from TRBV30 and TRBJ1-6; tentative D call: TRBD1 (6 bases). Germline V gene lookup returns CDR1 GTSNPN and CDR2 SVGIG (reference sequence). Trimming pared 5 bases from V and 7 bases from J, leaving 9 bases between. The CDR3 contains 12 residues. The CDR3 reads CAWCRGNSPLHF. The CDR3 DNA follows: TGTGCCTGGTGCAGGGGAAATTCACCCCTCCACTTT.

The chain joins TRBV15 to TRBJ1-1, with D possibly TRBD1 on 5 matching bases. This CDR3 contains 13 residues. V lost 0 bases and J 8 bases, leaving 10 bases between the germline ends. CDR1 is LNHNV and CDR2 is YYDKDF in the germline V gene (reference sequence). CDR3 coding DNA: TGTGCCACCAGCAGAGATAGGGGAGAAGAAGCTTTCTTT. This sequence encodes CATSRDRGEEAFF.

This clonotype was found many times. This sequence joins TRBV28 and TRBJ2-1; D is unresolved. The CDR3 spans 15 residues. V gave up 6 bases and J gave up 0 bases, with 12 bases separating them. The germline CDR1 and CDR2 sequences are MDHEN and SYDVKM. Here the CDR3 reads CASRHTTVSYNEQFF. In nucleotides, the CDR3 is TGTGCCAGCAGGCATACGACGGTCTCCTACAATGAGCAGTTCTTC.

The chain links TRBV7-2 to TRBJ2-7; the D is unclear. Trimming left V 2 bases short and J 6 bases short, with 8 bases between. The CDR3 sequence is 12 residues long. Germline lookup yields CDR1 SGHTA and CDR2 FQGNSA. CDR3 loop: CASSLTSREQYF. The CDR3 DNA reads TGTGCCAGCAGCTTAACCTCACGCGAGCAGTACTTC. The whole variable domain, filled in from reference TRBV7-2 and TRBJ2-7, reads GAGVSQSPSNKVTEKGKDVELRCDPISGHTALYWYRQSLGQGLEFLIYFQGNSAPDKSGLPSDRFSAERTGGSVSTLTIQRTQQEDSAVYLCASSLTSREQYFGPGTRLTVT.

This chain connects TRBV11-2 to TRBJ1-6, with 9 bases aligning to TRBD1. The CDR3 is made up of 15 amino acids. From germline, CDR1 is SGHAT and CDR2 FQNNGV. V trimming: 6 bases; J trimming: 8 bases; junction bases outside the gene matches: 8. The CDR3 loop reads CASRSPGQGYSPLHF. The CDR3 nucleotides read TGTGCCAGCAGATCTCCGGGACAGGGCTATTCACCCCTCCACTTT.

The genes are TRBV27 and TRBJ2-7; 8 bases agree with TRBD1. CDR3 length: 17 residues. V dropped 5 bases and J dropped 6; count of bases not matched to a gene: 18. In germline, CDR1 is MNHEY, CDR2 SMNVEV (reference sequence). The CDR3 sequence: CASSLLQGDQARGEQYF. CDR3 DNA sequence: TGTGCCAGCAGTCTCCTACAGGGGGACCAAGCCAGGGGCGAGCAGTACTTC.

Ten or more counts support this clonotype. V and J are TRBV7-6 and TRBJ2-1; 10 bases map to TRBD2. With V trimmed by 4 bases and J by 0 bases, 6 bases remained unmatched. The CDR3 length is 17 residues. The germline gives CDR1 SGHVS, CDR2 FNYEAQ. CDR3 sequence: CASSYGLAASSYNEQFF. The CDR3 DNA reads TGTGCCAGCAGCTACGGACTAGCGGCAAGCTCCTACAATGAGCAGTTCTTC.